What follows are 20 T cell receptor beta chains derived from one specimen sequenced in a study of T cell changes during pregnancy in multiple sclerosis. The method was immunoSEQ multiplex PCR; TCRdb's version includes in-frame clones alone and lacks a portion of them. The sample has more than 35,000 clones, more than 85% seen once. The sequencing here drew on CD8+ T cells from peripheral blood mononuclear cells, taken after pregnancy. The receptors shown here come from a female donor with multiple sclerosis, enrolled in a pregnancy study.

The chain couples TRBV5-8 to TRBJ2-1; 9 positions agree with TRBD1. J lost 10 bases, V lost 4 bases, and 12 bases had no gene match. Germline-derived CDR1 and CDR2 are SGHTS and YDEGEE. This CDR3 is 15 amino acids long. The CDR3 sequence is CASSVHRDRVTEQFF. The CDR3 DNA sequence: TGTGCCAGCAGCGTCCACCGGGACAGGGTAACGGAGCAGTTCTTC. Drawing the rest from reference TRBV5-8 and TRBJ2-1, the complete variable domain is EAGVTQSPTHLIKTRGQQATLRCSPISGHTSVYWYQQALGLGLQFLLWYDEGEERNRGNFPPRFSGRQFPNYSSELNVNALELEDSALYLCASSVHRDRVTEQFFGPGTRLTVL.

The CDR3 bases are TGCGCCAGCAGCCGCGGAACCTCACCGGAAGCTTTCTTT. As protein: CASSRGTSPEAFF. The chain recombines TRBV4-3 with TRBJ1-1, with D unresolved. The germline V gene has CDR1 LGHNA and CDR2 YSLEER. The CDR3 has 13 amino acids. V shed 4 bases and J shed 8 bases, with 14 bases lying between them.

V and J are TRBV19 and TRBJ2-1; 10 positions match TRBD1. The length of the CDR3 is 17 residues. The V gene's germline CDR1 is LNHDA and CDR2 SQIVND (reference sequence). V lost 4 bases and J lost 8; bases outside the gene matches: 14. The CDR3 nucleotides read TGTGCCAGTAGTAGCCCATTACGGTGGACAGGGGGTCATGAGCAGTTCTTC. Its protein product is CASSSPLRWTGGHEQFF. The full variable domain, rest sourced from reference TRBV19 and TRBJ2-1, is DGGITQSPKYLFRKEGQNVTLSCEQNLNHDAMYWYRQDPGQGLRLIYYSQIVNDFQKGDIAEGYSVSREKKESFPLTVTSAQKNPTAFYLCASSSPLRWTGGHEQFFGPGTRLTVL.

The V and J genes are TRBV29-1 and TRBJ2-7, with D possibly being TRBD1 (5 bases). Germline V lookup: CDR1 SQVTM, CDR2 ANQGSEA. V was trimmed by 2 bases and J by 7 bases, leaving 15 bases between them. This CDR3 is 13 amino acids long. The CDR3 DNA reads as TGCAGCGTTGAACTCGGCAGGGTCGCGGAGCAGTACTTC. Protein sequence: CSVELGRVAEQYF.

This chain joins TRBV6-5 and TRBJ2-7; TRBD2 matches 11 bases. Losses at the gene ends were 2 bases for V and 6 bases for J; bases not matched to a gene: 9. The CDR3 contains 16 residues. Germline lookup yields CDR1 MNHEY and CDR2 SVGAGI. The CDR3 reads CASSYRTGTSGLEQYF. CDR3 nucleotide sequence: TGTGCCAGCAGTTACCGTACCGGGACTAGCGGTCTCGAGCAGTACTTC.

V and J are TRBV27 and TRBJ1-1; a possible D gene is TRBD1 (5 bases). Germline values: CDR1 MNHEY, CDR2 SMNVEV (reference sequence). Trimming left V 5 bases short and J 0 bases short, with 7 bases between. This CDR3 comprises 13 residues. The CDR3: CASSIGVNTEAFF. In DNA, the CDR3 is TGTGCCAGCAGTATAGGGGTGAACACTGAAGCTTTCTTT.

This clone occurred once. The rearrangement joins TRBV27 to TRBJ1-2, with D possibly being TRBD1 (6 bases). This CDR3 comprises 13 residues. Germline V CDR1 and CDR2: MNHEY, SMNVEV (reference sequence). The V end was cut by 3 bases, the J end by 8 bases, with 13 bases between. CDR3 sequence reads: CASSFTGSYGYTF. DNA of the CDR3: TGTGCCAGCAGTTTCACAGGGTCGTACGGCTACACCTTC.

The V call is TRBV7-9, the J call TRBJ2-7, with D possibly matching TRBD2 (5 bases). This CDR3 has 14 residues. Germline V gene data show CDR1 as SEHNR and CDR2 as FQNEAQ (reference sequence). Deletions cut 5 bases from V and 4 bases from J, with 15 bases between. CDR3 sequence: CASSEGNSRYEQYF. For the CDR3, the DNA is TGTGCCAGCAGCGAGGGAAATTCAAGATACGAGCAGTACTTC.

The chain is built from TRBV5-6 and TRBJ1-1, with a possible D match to TRBD1 (5 bases). The CDR3 is made up of 15 amino acids. From germline, CDR1 is SGHDT and CDR2 YYEEEE. V was clipped by 3 bases and J by 0 bases, with 12 bases between them. CDR3 nucleotides: TGTGCCAGCAGCTCCAGACAGTACCTGAACACTGAAGCTTTCTTT. Amino acids: CASSSRQYLNTEAFF. Based on the CDR3 plus reference TRBV5-6 and TRBJ1-1, the full variable domain is DAGVTQSPTHLIKTRGQQVTLRCSPKSGHDTVSWYQQALGQGPQFIFQYYEEEERQRGNFPDRFSGHQFPNYSSELNVNALLLGDSALYLCASSSRQYLNTEAFFGQGTRLTVV.

This rearrangement joins TRBV21-1 to TRBJ2-6; the table assigns TRBD2, which was not confirmed against the DNA. TRBV21-1 is noted as a pseudogene. This CDR3 spans 19 amino acids. CDR3 sequence: CASSKVSLSTGPGANVLTF. The DNA for the CDR3 is TGTGCCAGCAGCAAAGTAAGTCTCAGCACGGGTCCTGGGGCCAACGTCCTGACTTTC.

This CDR3 is CASLTLGQAREKLFF. CDR3 nucleotides: TGTGCCAGCCTTACTCTCGGACAGGCAAGGGAAAAACTGTTTTTT. The chain has TRBV6-1 and TRBJ1-4, with 7 bases fitting TRBD1. The germline CDR1 and CDR2 sequences are MNHNS and SASEGT. This CDR3 has 15 amino acids. V gave up 8 bases and J gave up 8 bases; unmatched junction bases: 14.

This chain connects TRBV19 to TRBJ2-5; maybe TRBD2 (6 bases). V gave up 1 base and J gave up 5 bases, with 14 bases separating them. CDR3 length: 15 amino acids. CDR1 and CDR2 from the germline V gene are LNHDA and SQIVND (reference sequence). The DNA of the CDR3 is TGTGCCAGTAGTATAGCTCTAGCGAGGGGTGAGACCCAGTACTTC. This encodes CASSIALARGETQYF.

This chain joins TRBV7-9 and TRBJ2-1; 13 nucleotides match TRBD2. The CDR3 spans 16 residues. Germline values: CDR1 SEHNR, CDR2 FQNEAQ (reference sequence). The V segment lost 1 base and the J segment 6 bases; nucleotides outside the gene matches: 3. This CDR3 reads CASSLEWTSGGNEQFF. CDR3 coding DNA: TGTGCCAGCAGCTTAGAGTGGACTAGCGGGGGCAATGAGCAGTTCTTC.

The chain joins TRBV25-1 to TRBJ2-1; 8 bases are a match to TRBD2. This CDR3 comprises 15 residues. The germline V gene encodes CDR1 MGHDK and CDR2 SYGVNS. J lost 3 bases, V lost 2 bases, and 3 bases had no gene match. CDR3 protein: CASSEPGLDYNEQFF. Here the CDR3 DNA reads TGTGCCAGCAGTGAACCGGGACTAGACTACAATGAGCAGTTCTTC.

V gene TRBV19 combines with J gene TRBJ2-1; D might be TRBD2 (5 bases). V lost 3 bases, J lost 2 bases, and 8 bases lay in between. The CDR3 sequence is 14 residues long. Germline loops: CDR1 LNHDA, CDR2 SQIVND (reference sequence). The CDR3 DNA follows: TGTGCCAGTAGTATGGGCGGGCCCTACAATGAGCAGTTCTTC. Amino acid sequence: CASSMGGPYNEQFF.

This clone has just one count. The chain combines TRBV2 with TRBJ2-3; D is undetermined. CDR1 and CDR2 from the germline V gene are SNHLY and FYNNEI. V was pared by 7 bases and J by 2 bases, with 7 bases between. CDR3 length: 12 residues. The CDR3 sequence: CASKPYTDTQYF. DNA for the CDR3: TGTGCCAGCAAGCCCTACACAGATACGCAGTATTTT.

V gene TRBV27 combines with J gene TRBJ2-1; TRBD2 matches at 8 bases. Germline V lookup: CDR1 MNHEY, CDR2 SMNVEV (reference sequence). The CDR3 sequence is 15 residues long. With V trimmed by 8 bases and J by 3 bases, 9 bases remained unmatched. DNA for the CDR3: TGTGCCAGCCATATCGGACTAGCTCACTACAATGAGCAGTTCTTC. Residues: CASHIGLAHYNEQFF.

J is TRBJ2-1 and V is TRBV7-9; D perhaps matches TRBD2 (5 bases). The germline V gene encodes CDR1 SEHNR and CDR2 FQNEAQ (reference sequence). The V end lost 4 bases, the J end lost 10 bases, and 11 bases lay between the germline ends. The CDR3 contains 12 residues. CDR3 DNA sequence: TGTGCCAGCAGCTCCGCCCCGGGGGAGCAGTTCTTC. It codes for CASSSAPGEQFF. Full variable domain (outside the CDR3, taken from reference TRBV7-9 and TRBJ2-1): DTGVSQNPRHKITKRGQNVTFRCDPISEHNRLYWYRQTLGQGPEFLTYFQNEAQLEKSRLLSDRFSAERPKGSFSTLEIQRTEQGDSAMYLCASSSAPGEQFFGPGTRLTVL.

This sequence joins TRBV10-2 and TRBJ2-5; tentatively, D is TRBD2 (6 bases). V lost 3 bases to trimming and J lost 4 bases, with 18 bases between them. CDR1 is WSHSY, CDR2 SAAADI, per germline. This CDR3 is 16 amino acids long. CDR3 protein: CASSDPGGALRETQYF. As DNA, the CDR3 is TGCGCCAGCAGTGACCCCGGAGGGGCTCTTAGAGAGACCCAGTACTTC.

This chain connects TRBV27 to TRBJ1-1; tentative D call: TRBD1 (5 bases). The CDR3 spans 13 residues. Per germline, CDR1 MNHEY and CDR2 SMNVEV (reference sequence). Trimming took off 4 bases at V and 5 bases at J, with 11 bases between the two ends. For the CDR3, the DNA is TGTGCCAGCAGTTCGGGGGTCTCGACTGAAGCTTTCTTT. It codes for CASSSGVSTEAFF.